These 23 T cell receptor beta chains share one sample of origin, sequenced in a study of T cells expressing NK-cell markers. Each CDR3 protein gets one entry in TCRdb, which reprocessed the 5' RACE reads and gives no DNA. Its listing shows 350,000 to 500,000 distinct CDR3 sequences. Sequencing was carried out using blood T cells: a sorted CD56 or NKG2C T cell subset, CD4+ or CD8+ T cells, or bulk PBMC T cells (not recorded which). These receptors came from a woman between 18 and 69 years old in good health.

The V gene is TRBV15, the J gene TRBJ2-5; no DNA is available, so the TRBD2 call from TCRdb remains unchecked. The CDR3 length is 14 residues. Germline V lookup: CDR1 LNHNV, CDR2 YYDKDF (reference sequence). The CDR3 region is CATSRASVGETQYF.

This CDR3 reads CASRSRGYEQYF. The J gene is TRBJ2-7, the V gene TRBV6-2 or TRBV6-3; the D call from TCRdb, TRBD1, cannot be confirmed without DNA. Germline V gene data show CDR1 as MNHEY and CDR2 as SVGEGT. The CDR3 is 12 amino acids.

The genes are TRBV5-1 and TRBJ2-5; the TCRdb call, TRBD1, lacks DNA for checking. Looked up from germline, CDR1 is SGHRS and CDR2 is YFSETQ. The length of the CDR3 is 14 residues. CDR3 region: CASSLDGAGVTQYF.

This chain links TRBV12-3 or TRBV12-4 with TRBJ2-1; TCRdb reports TRBD1, a call that lacks DNA to check it against. This CDR3 has 13 residues. The CDR3 sequence: CASNDRGGDEQFF.

The CDR3 reads CASSLAGQGSSYTF. The gene calls are TRBV7-9 and TRBJ1-2; the D gene TCRdb calls, TRBD1, cannot be checked with no DNA. CDR3 length: 14 amino acids. Germline values: CDR1 SEHNR, CDR2 FQNEAQ (reference sequence).

J is TRBJ2-1 and V is TRBV7-2; there is no DNA to check the TCRdb D call of TRBD1. Germline assignment: CDR1 SGHTA and CDR2 FQGNSA. This CDR3 comprises 14 residues. The CDR3 sequence is CASSLGTVDNEQFF.

The V gene is TRBV7-9, the J gene TRBJ2-7; the TCRdb call, TRBD2, lacks DNA for checking. The CDR3 spans 15 residues. Germline V gene lookup returns CDR1 SEHNR and CDR2 FQNEAQ (reference sequence). The CDR3 reads CASSLWRGEVREQYF.

J is TRBJ2-3 and V is TRBV20-1. CDR1 is DFQATT, CDR2 SNEGSKA, per germline (reference sequence). The CDR3 loop spans 11 amino acids. The chain's CDR3 is CRPTSTDTQYF.

The V and J genes are TRBV15 and TRBJ2-3. The CDR3 consists of 15 residues. CDR1 is LNHNV, CDR2 YYDKDF, per germline (reference sequence). The CDR3 protein is CATSRAPSFPDTQYF.

The rearrangement joins TRBV7-6 to TRBJ1-4; TCRdb indicates TRBD1, and absent DNA this call remains unverified. Germline V gives CDR1 SGHVS, CDR2 FNYEAQ. CDR3 length: 13 residues. The CDR3 sequence: CASSPGPRGRLFF.

The genes are TRBV29-1 and TRBJ1-3. The CDR3 totals 12 residues. Looked up from germline, CDR1 is SQVTM and CDR2 is ANQGSEA. Here the CDR3 reads CSVGEFGNTIYF.

The rearrangement uses TRBV20-1 and TRBJ1-6; TCRdb names TRBD1, which stays unverified in the absence of DNA. Germline values: CDR1 DFQATT, CDR2 SNEGSKA (reference sequence). The CDR3 loop spans 15 amino acids. The CDR3 here is CSAKPGTDFNSPLHF.

The V call is TRBV6-6, the J call TRBJ1-6. Germline V CDR1 and CDR2: MNHNY, SVGAGI (reference sequence). CDR3 length: 12 amino acids. CDR3 region: CASSYWDSPLHF.

The chain couples TRBV10-2 to TRBJ2-1; lacking DNA, the TRBD2 call made by TCRdb goes unchecked. The CDR3 is made up of 14 amino acids. CDR1 is WSHSY, CDR2 SAAADI, per germline. This CDR3 is CASSRLAGVNEQFF.

V gene TRBV29-1 combines with J gene TRBJ2-3; lacking DNA, the TRBD2 call made by TCRdb goes unchecked. The CDR3 sequence is 15 residues long. Germline V gene data show CDR1 as SQVTM and CDR2 as ANQGSEA. The CDR3 loop reads CSGTGSGRDTDTQYF.

The genes are TRBV28 and TRBJ2-5. Germline values: CDR1 MDHEN, CDR2 SYDVKM. CDR3 size: 13 residues. The CDR3 here is CASNVGYQETQYF.

The rearrangement uses TRBV6-5 and TRBJ2-1; TCRdb indicates TRBD1, and absent DNA this call remains unverified. CDR3 size: 14 residues. CDR1 and CDR2 (germline): MNHEY, SVGAGI. CDR3 sequence reads: CASEPGQGFGEQFF.

This sequence joins TRBV10-1 and TRBJ1-2. The CDR3 runs to 13 residues. CDR1 and CDR2 from the germline V gene are WNHNN and SYGVQD (reference sequence). CDR3 residues: CASSEALDYGYTF.

The chain is built from TRBV6-5 and TRBJ1-4. CDR3 length: 11 residues. Germline V gives CDR1 MNHEY, CDR2 SVGAGI. The CDR3 region is CATQRNEKLFF.

The V and J genes are TRBV6-2 or TRBV6-3 and TRBJ2-7. The V gene's germline CDR1 is MNHEY and CDR2 SVGEGT. This CDR3 is 13 amino acids long. This CDR3 reads CASSLLPYYEQYF.

The chain employs TRBV20-1 and TRBJ2-3. This CDR3 spans 12 amino acids. Germline V CDR1 and CDR2: DFQATT, SNEGSKA (reference sequence). The CDR3 sequence: CSATGPTDTQYF.

This chain links TRBV28 with TRBJ2-5; the D call from TCRdb, TRBD1, cannot be confirmed without DNA. The CDR3 has 14 amino acids. Germline V gene sequence: CDR1 MDHEN, CDR2 SYDVKM. Here the CDR3 reads CASRLQGTEETQYF.

This rearrangement joins TRBV9 to TRBJ2-1; the TCRdb D gene call, TRBD2, has no DNA to confirm it. This CDR3 is built from 15 residues. CDR1 and CDR2 (germline): SGDLS, YYNGEE. The CDR3 protein is CASSVGGGPHNEQFF.